The T cell receptor (beta chain) under discussion was sequenced for a study of blood T cells in healthy people across ages. Together with a sample-barcoded 5' primer, a J-beta primer mix was included in a second PCR lasting roughly 7 to 11 cycles. TCRdb called the 5' RACE reads again in MiXCR, with one record for every CDR3 protein. In the table there are around 870,000 distinct CDR3 sequences, under 30% of which are singletons. This clonotype was counted only a few times. This TCR came from a woman older than 75 in good health. The material sequenced was blood.

The CDR3 sequence is CASSLESASYNEQYF. The DNA of the CDR3 is TGCGCCAGCAGCTTGGAGTCAGCGTCCTACAATGAGCAGTACTTC. The rearrangement joins TRBV5-1 to TRBJ2-1; D is uncertain. Judging by the DNA end, TRBJ2-7 fits better; the J call may be wrong. The CDR3 consists of 15 residues. Looked up from germline, CDR1 is SGHRS and CDR2 is YFSETQ.